Listed below are T cell receptor beta chains from one sample, sequenced in a study of T cells in Graves' hyperthyroidism and ophthalmopathy. TCRdb used MiXCR to reprocess the multiplex PCR reads, holding one entry per CDR3 protein. In the table there are about 840,000 distinct CDR3 sequences, 35% to 45% of which are singletons. Sequences were obtained from blood. These receptors originate from a man in his late teens or twenties with Graves' hyperthyroidism. CDR3s include the opening cysteine and the closing phenylalanine or tryptophan. The order of the fields is V gene, clone size, CDR3 length, D gene, J gene, CDR3 protein, CDR3 DNA. A D gene is named only where the DNA matches it firmly. The size of a clone is reported for some rows only, either as once, few or many, or as a class for expanded clones.

>TRBV10-3|few|14|TRBD1|TRBJ2-3
CAIRQGASTDTQYF
TGTGCCATCAGACAGGGGGCTAGCACAGATACGCAGTATTTT
>TRBV29-1|.|13|.|TRBJ1-2
CSVSTGPNYGYTF
TGCAGCGTGTCAACCGGGCCGAACTATGGCTACACCTTC
>TRBV6-5|few|14|.|TRBJ2-7
CASSLDRTTYEQYF
TGTGCCAGCAGTTTAGACAGAACTACCTACGAGCAGTACTTC
>TRBV20-1|.|14|TRBD1|TRBJ2-7
CSARGPGGAHEQYF
TGCAGTGCTAGAGGCCCAGGGGGCGCGCATGAGCAGTACTTC
>TRBV7-8|.|16|.|TRBJ1-1
CASSLKGGPMNTEAFF
TGTGCCAGCAGCTTAAAAGGCGGACCCATGAACACTGAAGCTTTCTTT
>TRBV25-1|.|17|TRBD1|TRBJ1-4
CASREAHPGQGREKLFF
TGTGCCAGCAGAGAAGCCCATCCGGGACAGGGCCGGGAAAAACTGTTTTTT
>TRBV2|few|11|.|TRBJ1-3
CASSHGNTIYF
TGTGCCAGCAGTCACGGAAACACCATATATTTT
>TRBV13|few|16|.|TRBJ2-6
CASSLEGLGGANVLTF
TGTGCCAGCAGCTTAGAGGGTTTAGGTGGGGCCAACGTCCTGACTTTC
>TRBV15|many|17|.|TRBJ2-5
CATSRDLPLGGRETQYF
TGTGCCACCAGCAGAGATTTACCACTAGGGGGTCGAGAGACCCAGTACTTC
>TRBV9|.|14|.|TRBJ2-7
CASSAREGSYEQYF
TGTGCCAGCAGCGCTCGAGAGGGTTCCTACGAGCAGTACTTC
>TRBV4-1|few|16|.|TRBJ2-6
CASSQGTVPGANVLTF
TGCGCCAGCAGCCAAGGGACAGTCCCTGGGGCCAACGTCCTGACTTTC
>TRBV10-3|few|14|TRBD1|TRBJ1-2
CASSEVGTDYGYTF
TGTGCCAGCAGTGAAGTAGGGACAGACTATGGCTACACCTTC
>TRBV15|.|17|TRBD2|TRBJ2-2
CATSSSGTSGDTGELFF
TGTGCCACCAGCAGCTCGGGGACTAGCGGAGACACCGGGGAGCTGTTTTTT
>TRBV29-1|.|10|TRBD1|TRBJ1-3
CSARTGASNF
TGCAGCGCCCGGACAGGGGCTTCCAATTTT
>TRBV6-1|.|15|.|TRBJ2-5
CASTPGQGLEETQYF
TGTGCCAGCACCCCGGGGCAGGGGTTGGAAGAGACCCAGTACTTC
>TRBV7-2|few|14|.|TRBJ2-5
CASSLRDLVETQYF
TGTGCCAGCAGCTTGCGTGACCTTGTCGAGACCCAGTACTTC
>TRBV9|.|14|.|TRBJ1-5
CASSRGGRQQPQHF
TGTGCCAGCTCCCGCGGGGGGAGGCAGCAGCCCCAGCATTTT
>TRBV7-2|.|16|TRBD2|TRBJ2-5
CASSQGKGLAEETQYF
TGCGCCAGCAGCCAAGGAAAGGGGCTAGCGGAAGAGACCCAGTACTTC
>TRBV6-6|few|16|TRBD1|TRBJ1-6
CASSYTATGTNSPLHF
TGTGCCAGCAGTTACACCGCGACAGGGACGAATTCACCCCTCCACTTT
>TRBV19|few|13|TRBD2|TRBJ2-7
CASSIDSGTSGVF
TGTGCCAGTAGTATCGACTCCGGGACTAGCGGGGTGTTC
>TRBV9|.|16|.|TRBJ2-7
CASSAGQIRFGYEQYF
TGTGCCAGCAGCGCGGGTCAAATTCGGTTCGGATACGAGCAGTACTTC
>TRBV4-1|few|15|TRBD1|TRBJ1-1
CASSQTQGARTEAFF
TGCGCCAGCAGCCAAACTCAGGGGGCGAGGACTGAAGCTTTCTTT
>TRBV29-1|.|12|TRBD1|TRBJ1-1
CSVVGQGTEAFF
TGCAGCGTTGTGGGACAGGGGACTGAAGCTTTCTTT
>TRBV5-5|.|14|.|TRBJ2-7
CASTGRQEPYEQYF
TGTGCCAGCACCGGCCGGCAGGAACCCTACGAGCAGTACTTC
>TRBV7-9|few|14|.|TRBJ2-5
CASRTGRGRETQYF
TGTGCCAGCAGGACCGGACGGGGCCGGGAGACCCAGTACTTC
>TRBV5-6|.|17|.|TRBJ2-6
CASSRVPQNSGANVLTF
TGTGCCAGCAGCCGTGTCCCCCAGAACTCTGGGGCCAACGTCCTGACTTTC
>TRBV7-2|many|13|TRBD1|TRBJ1-1
CASSNQGATEAFF
TGTGCCAGCAGCAACCAGGGGGCGACTGAAGCTTTCTTT
>TRBV29-1|many|11|TRBD1|TRBJ1-1
CSSSGGTEAFF
TGCAGCTCCTCAGGGGGGACTGAAGCTTTCTTT